This TCR beta chain was identified during a study of human T cells and chemical hapten exposure. Study-level information: Subjects had 2% DPC placed on about 2 cm by about 2 cm of upper inner arm skin for sensitization. Small discrepancies in pooled library volume mainly accounted for the varying TCR yields per sample.

TCRdb reprocessed the RACE reads with MiXCR, giving one entry per CDR3 protein. The sample has approximately 370,000 distinct CDR3 sequences, 5.5% seen once. This clonotype has a handful of counts. The target antigen is unknown. As to time point: pre-sensitization, week 0. Treatment denoted: therapeutic diphenylcyclopropenone sensitization with weekly scalp DPC. Trimming left V 2 bases short and J 7 bases short, with 8 bases between. Germline V gene data show CDR1 as MDHEN and CDR2 as SYDVKM. The CDR3 has 12 amino acids. Study results and limitations: Significantly greater numbers of large CDR3 similarity clusters came from expanded TCRs than from controls. The count of PT1 expanded TCRs correlated positively with patch test score.

The sequence was obtained from a woman aged 18-30 years with alopecia areata. Some clones in this sample may be carry-over from other donors' samples. The chain joins TRBV28 to TRBJ1-1, with D perhaps matching TRBD1 (6 bases). Sequencing used whole blood, obtained in connection with sensitization to the hapten diphenylcyclopropenone (DPC). The CDR3 sequence: CASSLEGVEAFF. CDR3 DNA: TGTGCCAGCAGTTTAGAGGGGGTTGAAGCTTTCTTT.